The TCR beta chain under discussion was sequenced for a study of T-cell reconstitution after alpha-beta-depleted transplantation in children. Germline CDR1 is SGHRS and CDR2 is YFSETQ. V trimming: 0 bases; J trimming: 9 bases; junction bases outside the gene matches: 7. CDR3 length equals 15 residues. A TCRbeta library incorporating unique molecular identifiers was prepared. TCRdb itself ran the PCR reads through MiXCR, one entry per CDR3 protein. Of around 700,000 distinct CDR3 sequences detected, about an eighth appear once; the ten largest clones hold 0.79%. Study observations and caveats: High day-60 TCRbeta diversity in some patients came from surviving recipient T cells and thymic progenitors. Expanded graft clones, several hundred of them, were reportedly the source of alpha-beta T cells about two months after transplant. When one year had passed after transplant, most T-cell counts and diversity came from newly produced T cells.

This clonotype was recorded at least ten times. Its matching antigen is unknown. This TCR was sampled from a girl aged 2 to 10 with congenital amegakaryocytic thrombocytopenia, due to receive a stem cell transplant. The chain joins TRBV5-1 to TRBJ2-1, with 9 bases matching TRBD1. Sequenced material: PBMCs, taken before TCRalphabeta/CD19-depleted stem cell transplant. This CDR3 reads CASSLGTGEEVEQFF. The DNA for the CDR3 is TGCGCCAGCAGCTTGGGGACAGGGGAGGAGGTTGAGCAGTTCTTC. The full variable domain, rest sourced from reference TRBV5-1 and TRBJ2-1, is KAGVTQTPRYLIKTRGQQVTLSCSPISGHRSVSWYQQTPGQGLQFLFEYFSETQRNKGNFPGRFSGRQFSNSRSEMNVSTLELGDSALYLCASSLGTGEEVEQFFGPGTRLTVL.